In its sample, the clone carrying this T cell receptor (beta chain) was seen once. Study members were between roughly 18 and 100 years old and lived in approximately 25 US regions. Participants' own reports of clinical history determined their cohort assignment. The record originates from a study of blood T cell repertoires in COVID-19. About the research overall: PBMCs, B-cell-depleted T cells, or T cells were the source of the cDNA or gDNA that made up the material.

Under the authors' procedure: Using reference gene primer amplification, nucleated cell counts were estimated. Data came from immunoSEQ multiplex PCR; TCRdb stores just in-frame clones and leaves some out. V and J calls plus clone size are reproduced from that table; the DNA served to infer D and trimming. This table holds 310,000 or so clones, around 90% found once. With 5 bases clipped from V and 0 bases from J, the junction kept 5 bases outside the gene matches. The CDR3 extends over 18 amino acids. Germline assignment: CDR1 WNHNN and CDR2 SYGVQD (reference sequence). The sample was PBMCs or T cells enriched from blood (not recorded which). The chain joins TRBV10-1 to TRBJ2-6; 12 positions match TRBD1. The clonotype comes from a young woman with acute COVID-19. CDR3 in amino acids: CASSPGQGALSGANVLTF. DNA for the CDR3: TGCGCCAGCAGTCCGGGACAGGGGGCTCTCTCTGGGGCCAACGTCCTGACTTTC.